Detailed here is one TCR beta chain. Its antigen is not known. This specimen belongs to a study of shared clonotypes between healthy human individuals. General study results and limits: Only blood was sampled, and tissue TCR repertoires likely differ from blood ones. Across subsets, estimated richness was generally greater for naive than for memory populations.

Using immunoSEQ multiplex PCR, the repertoire was profiled, and TCRdb retains in-frame clones only, with some absent. The sample shows about 2 million clones, around 96% of them seen only once. The CDR3 has 13 amino acids. The V end was cut by 5 bases, the J end by 4 bases, with 12 bases between. Germline CDR1 is MDHEN and CDR2 is SYDVKM. Naivety among CD8 cells was defined by CD45RO negativity and positive CCR7 selection, thereby excluding terminally differentiated effector memory CD45RA+ cells. Donors were healthy HIV-negative adults without recently reported acute infections or vaccinations. This sequence originates from a man aged 18 to 30 in good health. V usage is TRBV28 and J usage is TRBJ2-7; weak D call: TRBD2 (5 bases). The specimen was naive CD8+ T cells sorted from blood. DNA of the CDR3: TGTGCCAGCAGTCCCGCTGCGGGTTACGAGCAGTACTTC. Its protein product is CASSPAAGYEQYF.